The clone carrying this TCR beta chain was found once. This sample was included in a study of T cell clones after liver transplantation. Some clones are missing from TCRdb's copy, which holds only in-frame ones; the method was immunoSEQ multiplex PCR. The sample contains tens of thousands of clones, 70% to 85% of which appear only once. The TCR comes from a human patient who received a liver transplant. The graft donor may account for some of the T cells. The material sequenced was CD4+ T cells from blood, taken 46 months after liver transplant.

CDR3 residues: CASSISGLARDEQFF. Here the CDR3 DNA reads TGTGCCAGCAGCATCTCGGGACTAGCGAGGGATGAGCAGTTCTTC. The gene calls are TRBV9 and TRBJ2-1; 10 bases fit TRBD2. With V trimmed by 4 bases and J by 8 bases, 9 bases remained unmatched. The CDR3 runs to 15 residues. The germline V gene encodes CDR1 SGDLS and CDR2 YYNGEE.